This is a list of T cell receptor beta chains from one sample in a study of regulatory T cells. Assay used: immunoSEQ multiplex PCR; TCRdb lists only in-frame clones, some missing. The sample contains tens of thousands of clones, approximately 90% of which appear only once. The sequencing input was conventional CD4+ T cells sorted from blood. The receptors come from a child aged 10 to 17 with CD3G deficiency. Both conserved end residues are part of each CDR3. A D gene is named only where the DNA matches it firmly. Not every row has a clone size; where given, it reads once, few, many or a size class.

J gene,clone size,D gene,V gene,CDR3 protein,CDR3 DNA
TRBJ2-1,once,TRBD2,TRBV19,CASSAGTAGGDEQFF,TGTGCCAGTAGTGCGGGGACTGCGGGGGGTGATGAGCAGTTCTTC
TRBJ2-1,NA,NA,TRBV10-1,CASRPCSRRGSYEQFF,TGCGCCAGCCGCCCCTGTAGCCGAAGAGGGAGCTATGAGCAGTTCTTC
TRBJ1-1,NA,NA,TRBV5-1,CASSLDNVGTEAFF,TGCGCCAGCAGCTTGGATAACGTCGGGACTGAAGCTTTCTTT
TRBJ2-7,NA,TRBD1,TRBV18,CASSRTGGEQYF,TGTGCCAGCTCACGGACAGGTGGCGAGCAGTACTTC
TRBJ2-3,NA,TRBD2,TRBV4-1,CASSPRTSGRDTQYF,TGCGCCAGCAGCCCAAGGACTAGCGGGAGGGATACGCAGTATTTT
TRBJ1-3,NA,NA,TRBV6-1,CASSAYASGNTIYF,TGTGCCAGCAGTGCGTACGCCTCTGGAAACACCATATATTTT
TRBJ2-7,NA,TRBD2,TRBV6-1,CASSEGLAGGPPYEQYF,TGTGCCAGCAGTGAAGGACTAGCGGGAGGTCCCCCCTACGAGCAGTACTTC
TRBJ2-6,once,NA,TRBV11-2,CASSPGNSGANVLTF,TGTGCCAGCAGCCCAGGCAATTCTGGGGCCAACGTCCTGACTTTC
TRBJ1-1,NA,NA,TRBV6-6,CASSYRGRGFGTEAFF,TGTGCCAGCAGTTACCGGGGCAGGGGTTTTGGTACTGAAGCTTTCTTT
TRBJ2-2,NA,TRBD2,TRBV11-2,CASKTKGSSGTNTGELFF,TGTGCCAGCAAAACAAAGGGGTCTAGCGGGACAAACACCGGGGAGCTGTTTTTT
TRBJ2-1,NA,NA,TRBV7-8,CASSRFPRGSSYNEQFF,TGTGCCAGCAGCCGCTTTCCCCGGGGCAGCTCCTACAATGAGCAGTTCTTC
TRBJ2-1,NA,TRBD2,TRBV28,CASSHGGGYNEQFF,TGTGCCAGCAGTCATGGCGGGGGGTACAATGAGCAGTTCTTC
TRBJ1-1,NA,NA,TRBV6-1,CASSRRTEEAFF,TGTGCCAGCAGTCGCCGGACAGAGGAAGCTTTCTTT
TRBJ2-1,NA,TRBD1,TRBV28,CASSSGTGLGEQFF,TGTGCCAGCAGTTCTGGGACAGGGTTAGGTGAGCAGTTCTTC
TRBJ2-1,NA,NA,TRBV28,CASRKRVTYNEQFF,TGTGCCAGCAGAAAGCGGGTAACCTACAATGAGCAGTTCTTC
TRBJ2-2,once,TRBD2,TRBV5-1,CASSQTSGGHTGELFF,TGCGCCAGCAGCCAAACTAGCGGGGGCCACACCGGGGAGCTGTTTTTT
TRBJ2-5,NA,TRBD1,TRBV25-1,CASGGQGVLETQYF,TGTGCCAGCGGGGGACAGGGCGTTTTGGAGACCCAGTACTTC
TRBJ2-7,NA,TRBD1,TRBV6-1,CASSEEGALGSYEQYF,TGTGCCAGCAGTGAAGAGGGGGCCTTAGGCTCCTACGAGCAGTACTTC
TRBJ2-7,NA,NA,TRBV18,CASSQSGSKNEQYF,TGTGCCAGCTCACAGTCGGGTAGTAAAAACGAGCAGTACTTC
TRBJ2-1,NA,NA,TRBV28,CASRSGGFTDNEQFF,TGTGCCAGCAGGTCCGGGGGCTTCACGGACAATGAGCAGTTCTTC
TRBJ2-2,NA,NA,TRBV19,CASQQGSPKTGELFF,TGTGCCAGTCAACAGGGTAGTCCGAAGACCGGGGAGCTGTTTTTT
TRBJ2-1,once,TRBD2,TRBV5-1,CASSLASGSGSNEQFF,TGCGCCAGCAGCTTAGCTAGCGGGAGTGGTAGCAATGAGCAGTTCTTC
TRBJ2-3,once,TRBD2,TRBV5-1,CASSLGLAGRDTQYF,TGCGCCAGCAGCTTGGGACTAGCGGGCCGGGATACGCAGTATTTT
TRBJ1-4,NA,TRBD1,TRBV6-6,CASSPAGGGKLFF,TGTGCCAGCAGTCCCGCAGGGGGTGGAAAACTGTTTTTT
TRBJ1-2,NA,NA,TRBV19,CASSAHGANYGYTF,TGTGCCAGTAGTGCCCATGGTGCTAACTATGGCTACACCTTC
TRBJ1-1,NA,NA,TRBV6-1,CASSEPGVNTEAFF,TGTGCCAGCAGTGAACCAGGGGTCAACACTGAAGCTTTCTTT
TRBJ2-7,NA,TRBD1,TRBV11-2,CASSYRDRGRAGSEQYF,TGTGCCAGCAGCTACCGGGACAGGGGGCGAGCAGGCTCCGAGCAGTACTTC
TRBJ2-2,NA,NA,TRBV5-1,CASSLGSTATGELFF,TGCGCCAGCAGTCTTGGGTCGACTGCGACCGGGGAGCTGTTTTTT
TRBJ2-7,NA,NA,TRBV5-1,CASSLGTESSYEQYF,TGCGCCAGCAGCTTGGGGACCGAGAGCTCCTACGAGCAGTACTTC
TRBJ1-3,NA,NA,TRBV28,CASSLSRGDTIYF,TGTGCCAGCAGTTTAAGCAGGGGAGACACCATATATTTT
TRBJ2-1,NA,TRBD1,TRBV19,CASSLNRGAEQFF,TGTGCCAGTAGTCTAAACAGGGGCGCTGAGCAGTTCTTC
TRBJ2-3,NA,TRBD2,TRBV5-1,CASSLDGTRWDTQYF,TGCGCCAGCAGCTTGGACGGGACTAGATGGGATACGCAGTATTTT
TRBJ2-7,NA,NA,TRBV11-2,CASSLVGSEQYF,TGTGCCAGCAGCTTAGTAGGGAGCGAGCAGTACTTC
TRBJ2-3,NA,NA,TRBV29-1,CSVSWSTDTQYF,TGCAGCGTCTCTTGGAGCACAGATACGCAGTATTTT
TRBJ2-5,NA,TRBD1,TRBV10-3,CAISEDRGETQYF,TGTGCCATCAGCGAAGACAGGGGGGAGACCCAGTACTTC
TRBJ1-1,once,NA,TRBV18,CASSPRAQGVTEAFF,TGTGCCAGCTCACCAAGGGCCCAGGGCGTGACTGAAGCTTTCTTT